These 2 T cell receptor beta chains originate from one sample sequenced in a study of cytomegalovirus exposure and HLA in healthy donors listed by TCRdb under 2017. The method behind the library was the immunoSEQ multiplex PCR assay. For the multiplex PCR, a mixture combining 60 forward primers for TCR Vbeta segments and 13 reverse primers for TCR Jbeta segments was used. As stored in TCRdb, this immuneACCESS dataset retains in-frame rearrangements with V and J assigned. A fraction of the clones does not appear; measured against another copy, unresolved V genes explain less than half of the discrepancy, and the remainder lacks a known reason. The sample profile shows approximately 100,000 clones; about 59% of them were found once. The ten largest make up approximately 3.9% of the sample. Sequencing used PBMCs. The source of these receptors is a man younger than 45 in good health and CMV-seropositive.

The chain joins TRBV5-1 to TRBJ2-2; D possibly corresponds to TRBD1 (5 bases). The CDR3 extends over 15 amino acids. Germline V gene lookup returns CDR1 SGHRS and CDR2 YFSETQ. Trimming removed 3 bases at V and 2 bases at J, with 11 bases between. CDR3 residues: CASSSDWTNTGELFF. The CDR3 DNA follows: TGCGCCAGCAGCTCAGATTGGACAAACACCGGGGAGCTGTTTTTT.

V gene TRBV6-1 combines with J gene TRBJ1-1; D unresolved. The ends were cut back, 2 bases at V and 1 base at J, with 8 bases in the middle. There are 14 residues in the CDR3. CDR1 and CDR2 (germline): MNHNS, SASEGT. CDR3 sequence: CASSEWEKNTEAFF. The CDR3 DNA is TGTGCCAGCAGTGAATGGGAGAAGAACACTGAAGCTTTCTTT.